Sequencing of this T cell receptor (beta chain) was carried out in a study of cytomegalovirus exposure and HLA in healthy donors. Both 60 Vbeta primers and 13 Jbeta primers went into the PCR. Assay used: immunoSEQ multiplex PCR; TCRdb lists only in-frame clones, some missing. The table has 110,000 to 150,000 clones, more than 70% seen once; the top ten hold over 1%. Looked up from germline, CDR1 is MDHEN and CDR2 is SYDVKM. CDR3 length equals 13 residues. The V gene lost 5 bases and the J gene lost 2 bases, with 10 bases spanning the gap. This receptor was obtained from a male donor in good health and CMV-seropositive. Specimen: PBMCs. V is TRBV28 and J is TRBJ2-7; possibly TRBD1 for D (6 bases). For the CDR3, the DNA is TGTGCCAGCAGTCAAGACAGGCCCTACGAGCAGTACTTC. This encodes CASSQDRPYEQYF.